This T cell receptor (beta chain) stems from a study of blood T cell repertoires in COVID-19. Across the whole study: T cells, B-cell-depleted T cells, or PBMCs provided the cDNA or gDNA that served as material.

Clinical histories supplied by participants themselves formed the basis of cohort assignment. Among Cohort 3 donors, those recovered had two negative PCRs, clearance, or symptom resolution. How the authors handled the data: Counts of nucleated cells, estimated from reference gene primer amplification, were obtained. Only in-frame clones appear in the TCRdb table, and some are missing; sequencing was by immunoSEQ multiplex PCR. From that table come the V and J calls and clone size; the DNA was used to work out D and trimming. The sample lists 110,000 to 150,000 clones, around 87% occurring once. After removal of 4 bases from V and 9 bases from J, the junction contained 11 bases not matched to a gene. The CDR3 totals 15 residues. Germline V CDR1 and CDR2: SGHDN, FVKESK.

The chain has TRBV14 and TRBJ2-1, with TRBD2 matching 8 bases. Source material: PBMCs or T cells enriched from blood (not recorded which). This receptor was taken from a man aged 55 to 70 who had recovered from COVID-19. The CDR3 reads CASSPLTGGQREQFF. The CDR3 DNA sequence: TGTGCCAGCAGCCCTCTGACGGGGGGGCAACGTGAGCAGTTCTTC.